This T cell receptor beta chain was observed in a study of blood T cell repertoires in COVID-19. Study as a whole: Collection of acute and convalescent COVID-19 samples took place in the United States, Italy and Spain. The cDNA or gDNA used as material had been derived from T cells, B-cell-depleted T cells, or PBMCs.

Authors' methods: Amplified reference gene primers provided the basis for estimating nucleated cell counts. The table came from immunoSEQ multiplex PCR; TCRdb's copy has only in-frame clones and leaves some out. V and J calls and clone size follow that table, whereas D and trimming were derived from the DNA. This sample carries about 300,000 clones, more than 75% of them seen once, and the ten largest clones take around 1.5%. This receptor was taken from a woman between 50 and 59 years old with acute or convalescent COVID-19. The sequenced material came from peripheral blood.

For the CDR3, the DNA is TGTGCCAGTAGTTCCGGGGACCAAGAGACCCAGTACTTC. Translation: CASSSGDQETQYF. The genes are TRBV19 and TRBJ2-5; TRBD2 is a possible D gene (5 bases). The length of the CDR3 is 13 residues. V was trimmed by 5 bases and J by 0 bases, leaving 7 bases between them. Germline CDR1 reads LNHDA; CDR2 reads SQIVND (reference sequence).